What follows describes a single TCR beta chain. Antigen: not known. This sample is part of a study of cytomegalovirus exposure and HLA in healthy donors. V was cut by 0 bases and J by 7 bases, with 16 bases left in between. The germline gives CDR1 MNHNS, CDR2 SASEGT. This CDR3 comprises 15 residues. Whole-study results and caveats: TCR beta chain V- and J-gene trimming was linked, in a later analysis, to a missense variant in DCLRE1C. Presence/absence analysis assumed near-uniform sequencing depth across donors. Excluded: some indistinguishable V segments such as TRBV6-2 and TRBV6-3.

Researchers ran the PCR with 60 Vbeta and 13 Jbeta primers. Assay used: immunoSEQ multiplex PCR; TCRdb lists only in-frame clones, some missing. The sample lists under 150,000 clones; about four fifths were seen once. Sequenced input: PBMCs. The origin of this receptor is a male donor in good health and CMV-seronegative. The chain links TRBV6-1 to TRBJ2-7, with no clear D. The CDR3: CASSEAGFLTGEQYF. For the CDR3, the DNA is TGTGCCAGCAGTGAAGCCGGGTTTCTAACCGGGGAGCAGTACTTC.